This TCR beta chain comes out of a study of cytomegalovirus exposure and HLA in healthy donors. Trimming took 5 bases from V and 0 from J, leaving 9 bases between them. Germline V gene data show CDR1 as LGHNT and CDR2 as FRNRAP. The CDR3 totals 14 residues. A remark on this clone: The antigen remains unidentified.

General study points: According to a later analysis, donors in an Asian-associated ancestry cluster reportedly had fewer N-insertions than the roughly 630-donor mean.

The PCR had 60 Vbeta and 13 Jbeta primers. Profiled with immunoSEQ multiplex PCR; TCRdb holds only in-frame clones, not every one. The sample holds about 190,000 clones; around 86% are singletons and the top ten take less than 0.85%. The genes are TRBV12-5 and TRBJ2-3; possibly TRBD1 for D (6 bases). The source of this sequence is a woman younger than 35 in good health and CMV-seronegative. Sequencing was done on a sample of PBMCs. The CDR3 loop is CASGDTGSTDTQYF. The CDR3 bases are TGTGCTAGTGGTGACACAGGGAGCACAGATACGCAGTATTTT.